This T cell receptor (beta chain) originates from a study of blood T cell repertoires in COVID-19. About the study: Samples representing acute and convalescent COVID-19 were sourced from the United States, Italy and Spain. The cDNA or gDNA used as material had been derived from T cells, B-cell-depleted T cells, or PBMCs.

Authors' analysis steps: How many nucleated cells were present was estimated from reference gene primer amplification. Assay: immunoSEQ multiplex PCR; the TCRdb copy retains only in-frame clones and omits some. V and J calls and clone size are copied from that table; D and trimming were computed from the DNA. Here the sample spans about 180,000 clones, 87% being singletons. This CDR3 contains 17 residues. V lost 3 bases and J lost 6; bases outside the gene matches: 7. Germline lookup yields CDR1 MNHEY and CDR2 SVGEGT. Individuals drawn from around 24 US areas were roughly 18 to 100 years old. This chain joins TRBV6-2 or TRBV6-3 and TRBJ2-3; 15 bases are a match to TRBD2. The clonotype was recovered from a woman aged 50 to 60 who had recovered from COVID-19. What was sequenced was PBMCs or T cells enriched from blood (not recorded which). CDR3 sequence (DNA): TGTGCCAGCAGTTATGGGACTAGCGGGAGGTTCCTTGATACGCAGTATTTT. Translated, it gives CASSYGTSGRFLDTQYF.